This TCR beta chain was captured in a study of T-cell memory formation after mild COVID-19. General study findings and limits: Memory cells collected pre-infection included some clones that later responded, suggesting cross-reactive memory joined. CD4+ contracting clones were mainly CM and EM; CD8+ ones, EMRA.

The CDR3 covers 15 residues. The V and J ends lost 0 bases and 0 bases respectively, with 9 bases between them. Germline assignment: CDR1 LGHNA and CDR2 YNFKEQ. The authors produced TCR alpha and TCR beta cDNA libraries with sample barcodes and UMIs by 5'RACE using constant-segment primers. Via MiXCR, TCRdb re-called the 5' RACE reads, giving one row per CDR3 protein. The table has about 250,000 distinct CDR3 sequences, roughly 18% seen once. This clonotype was observed a handful of times. Its matching antigen is unknown. The material sequenced was PBMCs or a T cell subset sorted from them (not recorded which). The chain uses TRBV4-2 and TRBJ2-7; D may be TRBD1 or TRBD2 (5 bases each). The clonotype was recovered from a man younger than 35 who had mild COVID-19 (a few samples of this study predate the infection). Cell type and time point are not known. As DNA, the CDR3 is TGTGCCAGCAGCCAAGATTGGGGGAACTCCTACGAGCAGTACTTC. Translation: CASSQDWGNSYEQYF.